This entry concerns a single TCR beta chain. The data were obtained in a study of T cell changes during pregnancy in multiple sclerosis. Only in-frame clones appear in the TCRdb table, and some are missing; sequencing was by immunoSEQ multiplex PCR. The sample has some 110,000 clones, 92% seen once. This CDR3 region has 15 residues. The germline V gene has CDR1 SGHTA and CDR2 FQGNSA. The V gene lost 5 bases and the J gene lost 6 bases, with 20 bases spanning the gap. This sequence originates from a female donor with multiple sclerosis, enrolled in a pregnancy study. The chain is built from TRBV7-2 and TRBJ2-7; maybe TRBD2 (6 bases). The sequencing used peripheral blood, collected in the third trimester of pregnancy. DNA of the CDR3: TGTGCCAGCAGCCAAATCCCGGCAGGGAGGCGCGAGCAGTACTTC. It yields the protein CASSQIPAGRREQYF.